These T cell receptor beta chains were read from a single sample in a study of blood T cell repertoires in COVID-19. Method: immunoSEQ multiplex PCR; TCRdb's copy keeps in-frame clones and lacks some. The sample records fewer than 350,000 clones, over 75% being singletons. Sequencing used peripheral blood. These receptors all stem from a woman aged 45-65 years who had recovered from COVID-19. Each CDR3 is given with its conserved first and last residue. The D gene is left open where the match is weak. Size tells how often a clone was seen (once, few, many) or the class of an expanded clone, and some rows leave it out.

16,NA,NA,TRBV3-1/TRBV3-2,TRBJ1-6,CASSQDTVRSNSPLHF,TGTGCCAGCAGCCAAGATACGGTGCGGAGTAATTCACCCCTCCACTTT
13,NA,NA,TRBV19,TRBJ1-1,CASSTSRGTEAFF,TGTGCCAGTAGTACCTCACGCGGCACTGAAGCTTTCTTT
14,NA,NA,TRBV19,TRBJ1-1,CASSIWGLNTEAFF,TGTGCCAGTAGTATTTGGGGACTAAACACTGAAGCTTTCTTT
12,NA,NA,TRBV2,TRBJ2-4,CASSVELNIQYF,TGTGCCAGCAGTGTCGAACTAAACATTCAGTACTTC
13,once,NA,TRBV7-9,TRBJ2-1,CATPAGTYNEQFF,TGTGCCACTCCGGCAGGGACCTACAATGAGCAGTTCTTC
12,NA,TRBD1,TRBV2,TRBJ1-2,CASSTGDGGYTF,TGTGCCAGCAGCACAGGGGACGGAGGCTACACCTTC
14,NA,NA,TRBV3-1/TRBV3-2,TRBJ2-7,CASSPYSDSYEQYF,TGTGCCAGCAGCCCATATAGCGACTCCTACGAGCAGTACTTC
14,few,NA,TRBV6-4,TRBJ2-1,CASSVVGGTNEQFF,TGTGCCAGCAGTGTAGTAGGGGGAACCAATGAGCAGTTCTTC
12,NA,NA,TRBV29-1,TRBJ1-1,CSASLMGAEAFF,TGCAGCGCGAGTTTGATGGGCGCTGAAGCTTTCTTT
15,NA,TRBD2,TRBV7-3,TRBJ2-3,CASSQTSGRPDTQYF,TGTGCCAGCAGCCAAACTAGCGGGAGGCCGGATACGCAGTATTTT
12,NA,NA,TRBV10-3,TRBJ2-3,CATGQPADTQYF,TGTGCCACCGGACAGCCCGCAGATACGCAGTATTTT
13,NA,TRBD1,TRBV5-1,TRBJ1-1,CASGDRMNTEAFF,TGCGCCAGCGGGGACAGGATGAACACTGAAGCTTTCTTT
17,NA,NA,TRBV5-1,TRBJ1-2,CASSLVAGMSRSGGYTF,TGCGCCAGCAGCTTGGTGGCAGGAATGTCCCGCTCCGGTGGCTACACCTTC
14,NA,NA,TRBV30,TRBJ1-5,CAWSRSGEVQPQHF,TGTGCCTGGAGTAGATCCGGGGAGGTCCAGCCCCAGCATTTT
14,NA,TRBD1,TRBV5-6,TRBJ2-4,CASSRTGVKNIQYF,TGTGCCAGCAGCAGAACAGGGGTCAAAAACATTCAGTACTTC
14,NA,TRBD1,TRBV19,TRBJ1-5,CASSAQGGDQPQHF,TGTGCCAGTAGCGCTCAGGGGGGAGACCAGCCCCAGCATTTT
17,few,NA,TRBV5-1,TRBJ1-1,CASSLNQGTRLNTEAFF,TGCGCCAGCAGCTTGAATCAGGGGACGAGGCTGAACACTGAAGCTTTCTTT
15,NA,TRBD1,TRBV6-2/TRBV6-3,TRBJ2-7,CASSQPGQGAYEQYF,TGTGCCAGCAGCCAACCCGGACAGGGAGCCTACGAGCAGTACTTC
15,NA,NA,TRBV5-6,TRBJ2-1,CASSLGLVIQNEQFF,TGTGCCAGCAGCTTAGGTCTAGTCATTCAGAATGAGCAGTTCTTC
16,NA,TRBD2,TRBV27,TRBJ2-5,CASSLSARGAGETQYF,TGTGCCAGCAGTTTATCCGCGCGGGGGGCCGGAGAGACCCAGTACTTC
10,few,TRBD2,TRBV2,TRBJ2-1,CASTREIWFF,TGTGCCAGCACGCGGGAGATTTGGTTCTTC
16,NA,NA,TRBV6-4,TRBJ1-2,CASVVTGKVSGYGYTF,TGTGCCAGCGTAGTGACAGGAAAAGTTTCGGGCTATGGCTACACCTTC
16,NA,NA,TRBV28,TRBJ1-2,CASSTFSGVTNYGYTF,TGTGCCAGCAGCACTTTTTCAGGGGTAACCAACTATGGCTACACCTTC
14,NA,NA,TRBV30,TRBJ1-3,CAWSEGGSGNTIYF,TGTGCCTGGAGTGAAGGGGGCTCTGGAAACACCATATATTTT
15,NA,TRBD2,TRBV18,TRBJ2-7,CASSSPGTRGLEQYF,TGTGCCAGCTCATCCCCCGGGACTAGGGGCCTCGAGCAGTACTTC
13,few,TRBD1,TRBV2,TRBJ2-1,CASGLGQGNEQFF,TGTGCCAGCGGGTTGGGACAGGGCAATGAGCAGTTCTTC
14,NA,NA,TRBV7-2,TRBJ1-2,CASSLTGGNYGYTF,TGTGCCAGCAGCTTGACGGGTGGGAACTATGGCTACACCTTC
13,NA,NA,TRBV7-2,TRBJ1-3,CASSLAGLNTIYF,TGTGCCAGCAGCTTAGCCGGTCTCAACACCATATATTTT
16,NA,NA,TRBV4-3,TRBJ2-2,CASSQDFRGNTGELFF,TGCGCCAGCAGCCAAGATTTCCGGGGGAACACCGGGGAGCTGTTTTTT
13,NA,NA,TRBV11-2,TRBJ1-2,CASSLVLNYGYTF,TGTGCCAGCAGCTTAGTTCTTAACTATGGCTACACCTTC
15,NA,TRBD1,TRBV4-3,TRBJ1-1,CASSQRQGANTEAFF,TGCGCCAGCAGCCAGAGACAGGGGGCAAACACTGAAGCTTTCTTT
14,NA,NA,TRBV7-2,TRBJ1-5,CASSSFHGNQPQHF,TGTGCCAGCAGCTCATTTCATGGCAATCAGCCCCAGCATTTT
18,once,NA,TRBV2,TRBJ2-6,CASSGEGGGSSGANVLTF,TGTGCCAGCAGTGGGGAAGGAGGAGGGAGCTCTGGGGCCAACGTCCTGACTTTC
18,NA,TRBD1,TRBV5-4,TRBJ2-5,CASSLRDRGIRRGETQYF,TGTGCCAGCAGCCTTAGGGACAGGGGGATTCGTCGTGGAGAGACCCAGTACTTC
15,NA,TRBD1,TRBV5-4,TRBJ1-4,CASSPDRGLNEKLFF,TGTGCCAGCAGCCCGGACAGGGGGCTTAATGAAAAACTGTTTTTT
16,NA,TRBD1,TRBV19,TRBJ1-5,CASSIIGTASNQPQHF,TGTGCCAGTAGCATAATCGGGACAGCCAGCAATCAGCCCCAGCATTTT
17,NA,TRBD2,TRBV5-1,TRBJ2-1,CASSLEVWGRGSNEQFF,TGCGCCAGCAGCTTGGAGGTTTGGGGGAGGGGCTCCAATGAGCAGTTCTTC
12,NA,NA,TRBV10-3,TRBJ1-1,CAISDATPEAFF,TGTGCCATCAGTGACGCAACACCTGAAGCTTTCTTT
15,NA,TRBD2,TRBV15,TRBJ2-1,CATSRDGGGDNEQFF,TGTGCCACCAGCAGAGATGGCGGGGGGGACAATGAGCAGTTCTTC
13,NA,NA,TRBV3-1/TRBV3-2,TRBJ1-4,CASSQGRNEKLFF,TGTGCCAGCAGCCAAGGGAGGAATGAAAAACTGTTTTTT
13,NA,NA,TRBV12-3/TRBV12-4,TRBJ2-5,CASSPNSLETQYF,TGTGCCAGCAGCCCGAACTCGTTAGAGACCCAGTACTTC
17,NA,TRBD1,TRBV4-1,TRBJ1-1,CASSQGETGKVSAEAFF,TGCGCCAGCAGCCAAGGGGAGACAGGGAAGGTTAGCGCTGAAGCTTTCTTT
13,NA,NA,TRBV18,TRBJ2-7,CASSPVRGDEQYF,TGTGCCAGCTCACCAGTCAGGGGCGACGAGCAGTACTTC
15,NA,NA,TRBV29-1,TRBJ2-1,CSVDTWEVWNNEQFF,TGCAGCGTTGATACGTGGGAGGTTTGGAACAATGAGCAGTTCTTC
16,NA,TRBD1,TRBV27,TRBJ2-5,CASSSPRTGGSETQYF,TGTGCCAGCAGTTCACCAAGGACAGGGGGCAGCGAGACCCAGTACTTC
14,NA,NA,TRBV28,TRBJ1-4,CASSGRSFNEKLFF,TGTGCCAGCAGCGGGAGGAGCTTTAATGAAAAACTGTTTTTT
14,NA,NA,TRBV19,TRBJ2-7,CASSIHEQSYEQYF,TGTGCCAGTAGTATCCACGAGCAAAGCTACGAGCAGTACTTC
16,once,NA,TRBV23-1,TRBJ2-7,CASSLCASGKPYEQYF,TGCGCCAGCAGTCTCTGTGCGAGCGGAAAGCCCTACGAGCAGTACTTC
15,once,TRBD1,TRBV7-9,TRBJ2-7,CASSSRDSSSYEQYF,TGTGCCAGCAGCTCCAGGGACAGTAGCTCCTACGAGCAGTACTTC
14,NA,NA,TRBV19,TRBJ2-7,CASSPRDSSYEQYF,TGTGCCAGCAGTCCCCGGGATTCCTCCTACGAGCAGTACTTC
14,NA,NA,TRBV5-1,TRBJ2-1,CASSLQGPRQEQFF,TGCGCCAGCAGCCTCCAGGGTCCGCGGCAAGAGCAGTTCTTC
14,NA,NA,TRBV5-1,TRBJ1-4,CASSLDLGDEKLFF,TGCGCCAGCAGCTTGGATTTAGGGGATGAAAAACTGTTTTTT